A single sample gave rise to the 13 T cell receptor beta chains below, sequenced in a study of cytomegalovirus exposure and HLA in healthy donors. Primers: 60 Vbeta forward and 13 Jbeta reverse. Here immunoSEQ multiplex PCR was the method, and the copy in TCRdb shows in-frame clones only, minus some. Among 160,000 or so clones listed, more than 60% were seen once. Sequencing was performed on PBMCs. The receptors here all came from a human donor in good health.

This chain joins TRBV7-9 and TRBJ1-1; possible D gene TRBD1, 5 bases. Germline V CDR1 and CDR2: SEHNR, FQNEAQ (reference sequence). Between the trimmed V and J ends, which lost 7 bases and 4 bases, there was a span of 16 bases. There are 14 residues in the CDR3. The CDR3 DNA reads TGTGCCAGCACCCGAGCCTCCCAGGGCACTGAAGCTTTCTTT. It specifies CASTRASQGTEAFF.

This clone showed up just a few times. The genes are TRBV7-3 and TRBJ2-3, with unresolved D. Germline V gene sequence: CDR1 SGHTA, CDR2 FQGTGA. Trimming shortened V by 2 bases and J by 6 bases, and 3 bases separated the two germline ends. This CDR3 is 11 amino acids long. The DNA of the CDR3 is TGTGCCAGCAGCTTAGAGGATACGCAGTATTTT. It encodes CASSLEDTQYF.

This clone was found a few times. This chain connects TRBV5-4 to TRBJ2-3, with TRBD2 matching 9 bases. The trim removed 3 bases at V and 6 bases at J, leaving 8 bases unmatched. Per the germline V gene, CDR1 is SGHNT and CDR2 is YYREEE (reference sequence). This CDR3 spans 15 amino acids. The CDR3 protein is CASSSPGLASDTQYF. CDR3 in DNA: TGTGCCAGCAGCTCCCCGGGACTAGCTTCGGATACGCAGTATTTT.

Here the CDR3 reads CASSYTTGQSNEKLFF. Here the CDR3 DNA reads TGTGCCAGCAGTTACACTACGGGACAGAGTAATGAAAAACTGTTTTTT. The rearrangement joins TRBV6-5 to TRBJ1-4; 7 bases align to TRBD1. This CDR3 region has 16 residues. Germline CDR1 is MNHEY and CDR2 is SVGAGI. The ends lost 2 bases at V and 4 bases at J; junction bases unmatched: 7.

The V call is TRBV4-1, the J call TRBJ2-7; D gene ambiguous. V was trimmed by 0 bases and J by 0 bases, leaving 9 bases between them. CDR3 length: 15 residues. Germline values: CDR1 MGHRA, CDR2 YSYEKL. DNA for the CDR3: TGCGCCAGCAGCCAAGAAGGAGCCGGCTCCTACGAGCAGTACTTC. Protein product: CASSQEGAGSYEQYF.

This chain connects TRBV4-1 to TRBJ1-1; D is perhaps TRBD1 (5 bases). The V end was cut by 0 bases, the J end by 3 bases, with 14 bases between. The CDR3 runs to 16 residues. Germline CDR1 reads MGHRA; CDR2 reads YSYEKL. CDR3 sequence reads: CASSQEGAGWDTEAFF. The DNA for the CDR3 is TGCGCCAGCAGCCAAGAAGGGGCAGGGTGGGACACTGAAGCTTTCTTT.

The chain combines TRBV15 with TRBJ1-1; 8 bases are a match to TRBD1. CDR1 LNHNV and CDR2 YYDKDF come from the germline V gene (reference sequence). The CDR3 has 16 amino acids. V lost 3 bases, J lost 0 bases, and 6 bases stayed unmatched. CDR3 in DNA: TGTGCCACCAGCAGGGCCGGACAGGGAATGAACACTGAAGCTTTCTTT. It translates to CATSRAGQGMNTEAFF.

The chain carries TRBV11-3 and TRBJ2-7; D remains unclear. The CDR3 length is 12 residues. Germline CDR1 SGHNT, CDR2 YENEEA. V was clipped by 5 bases and J by 6 bases, with 11 bases between them. The DNA of the CDR3 is TGTGCCAGCAGCCGAGGCATCGGCGAGCAGTACTTC. It codes for CASSRGIGEQYF.

DNA of the CDR3: TGTGCCAGCAGCGCAACAGGGGGCCTGAACTATGGCTACACCTTC. It encodes CASSATGGLNYGYTF. The gene calls are TRBV7-8 and TRBJ1-2; the match to TRBD1 covers 9 bases. V lost 5 bases to trimming and J lost 2 bases; unmatched junction nucleotides: 6. The germline CDR1 and CDR2 sequences are SGHVS and FQNEAQ. The CDR3 covers 15 residues.

Only a few counts were recorded for this clone. In DNA, the CDR3 is TGCGCCAGCAGCTCCCAGCCGGGGAACACTGAAGCTTTCTTT. Amino acids: CASSSQPGNTEAFF. The V call is TRBV5-1, the J call TRBJ1-1; no reliable D call. Trimming removed 3 bases at V and 1 base at J, with 10 bases between. The CDR3 has 14 residues. CDR1 is SGHRS, CDR2 YFSETQ, per germline.

This clone was seen only a few times. The rearrangement links TRBV29-1 to TRBJ2-1; TRBD1 matches at 9 bases. Germline-derived CDR1 and CDR2 are SQVTM and ANQGSEA. Losses at the gene ends were 6 bases for V and 6 bases for J; bases not matched to a gene: 12. The CDR3 loop spans 15 amino acids. CDR3 bases: TGCAGCGTCGAAAGACGGGACAGGGCTTTCAATGAGCAGTTCTTC. Protein: CSVERRDRAFNEQFF.

This chain connects TRBV9 to TRBJ2-4, with 8 bases identical to TRBD1. The CDR3 is made up of 14 amino acids. With 2 bases clipped from V and 8 bases from J, the junction kept 6 bases outside the gene matches. CDR1 SGDLS and CDR2 YYNGEE come from the germline V gene. The CDR3 sequence is CASSVGGQGHIQYF. The DNA of the CDR3 is TGTGCCAGCAGCGTCGGAGGACAGGGTCACATTCAGTACTTC.

The chain links TRBV4-1 to TRBJ1-2, with 7 positions matching TRBD1. After removal of 4 bases from V and 5 bases from J, the junction contained 7 bases not matched to a gene. The germline V gene has CDR1 MGHRA and CDR2 YSYEKL. This CDR3 is 14 amino acids long. The CDR3 loop reads CASSPDRKGYGYTF. CDR3 bases: TGCGCCAGCAGCCCGGACAGGAAAGGTTATGGCTACACCTTC.